This T cell receptor (beta chain) was recovered during a study of blood T cell repertoires in COVID-19 (dated by TCRdb to 2019 to 2021). Turning to the overall study: The collaborator samples originated in the United States, Italy and Spain and spanned the acute and convalescent phases of COVID-19. The material from the prospective study consisted of cDNA or gDNA derived from T cells, B-cell-depleted T cells, or PBMCs. The dataset comprised deeply sampled blood TCRbeta repertoires from subjects exposed to, actively infected with, or recovered from COVID-19. A freely available public database, intended as a resource for researchers studying the immune response to SARS-CoV-2, is where the repertoires were released. Samples came from the ongoing ImmuneRACE study (first 160 participants) plus 1,254 subjects from 6 global collaborators. Sample metadata almost always included a de-identified subject ID, COVID-19 status, age in years and sex. Where available, HLA class I and class II types were taken from metadata supplied by the sample provider and were not determined by assay-based typing. General findings and caveats noted by the study authors: Clinical and demographic metadata were provided uncurated, with the amount varying by source and participant.

TCRbeta CDR3 regions were amplified from genomic DNA using the immunoSEQ Assay, a bias-controlled multiplex PCR. Per the original workflow: Nucleated cell counts per sample were estimated from amplification of reference gene primers within the assay. To quantify the absolute abundance of each unique TCRbeta CDR3 rearrangement, sequence reads were collapsed and filtered. For each sample, productive Simpson clonality was calculated as the square root of Simpson's diversity index over productive rearrangements. TCRdb mirrors the immuneACCESS table, restricted to in-frame sequences. Some clones are absent from its copies; in checked studies, under half trace to an unresolved V gene, and the reason for the others is unknown. V, J and clone size were drawn from that table, and D and trimming were deduced from the DNA. This sample is represented by approximately 71,000 clones; 60% to 85% of them were singletons. The ten largest clones capture less than 25% of the sample.

At the junction V is shortened by 4 bases and J by 5 bases, with 9 bases in between. Looking up the germline V gene yields CDR1 SGHTA and CDR2 FQGNSA. There are 13 amino acids in the CDR3, from cysteine to phenylalanine inclusive. Only the CDR3 part of the read is kept: 39 bases, read in frame from the first base. This clone was observed once. Its binding antigen is unknown. Base qualities are missing; no much larger clone stands one base away. Each collaborating institution followed its own protocols to collect whole blood in K2EDTA tubes. For TCRbeta analysis, collaborators shipped samples in one of three forms: frozen whole blood, isolated PBMCs, or DNA extracted from either of those sample types.

This TCR was recovered from a human donor in a cohort sampled during active COVID-19. Specimen: peripheral blood. Here the chain combines TRBV7-2 and TRBJ1-3, with the D gene not clear enough to name. CDR3 region: CASSSPLRNTIYF. The DNA sequence follows: TGTGCCAGCAGCTCCCCTCTTAGAAACACCATATATTTT.